The TCR beta chain described here comes from a study of cytomegalovirus exposure and HLA in healthy donors. Amplification used 60 Vbeta primers and 13 Jbeta primers. Produced via immunoSEQ multiplex PCR; TCRdb's table is partial and in-frame only. Of 80,000 to 130,000 clones listed, more than 75% are singletons. The germline gives CDR1 SQVTM, CDR2 ANQGSEA. The trim removed 0 bases at V and 5 bases at J, leaving 6 bases unmatched. The CDR3 covers 14 residues. Specimen: PBMCs. The chain links TRBV29-1 to TRBJ1-2, with TRBD1 identical over 7 bases. The receptor was derived from a woman aged 45-65 years in good health and CMV-seropositive. Here the CDR3 reads CSVEDDRAAYGYTF. Written as DNA, the CDR3 is TGCAGCGTTGAAGACGACAGGGCCGCATATGGCTACACCTTC.